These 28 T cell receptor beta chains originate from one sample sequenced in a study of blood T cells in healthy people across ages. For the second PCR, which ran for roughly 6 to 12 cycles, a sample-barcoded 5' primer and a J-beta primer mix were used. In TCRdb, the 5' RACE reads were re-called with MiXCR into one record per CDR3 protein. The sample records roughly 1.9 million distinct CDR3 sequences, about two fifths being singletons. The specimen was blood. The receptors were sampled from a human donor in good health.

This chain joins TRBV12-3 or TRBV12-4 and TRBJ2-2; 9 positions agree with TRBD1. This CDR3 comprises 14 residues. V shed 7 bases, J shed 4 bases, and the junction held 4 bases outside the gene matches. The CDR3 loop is CASTTGGFTGELFF. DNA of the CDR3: TGTGCCAGCACCACAGGGGGCTTCACCGGGGAGCTGTTTTTT.

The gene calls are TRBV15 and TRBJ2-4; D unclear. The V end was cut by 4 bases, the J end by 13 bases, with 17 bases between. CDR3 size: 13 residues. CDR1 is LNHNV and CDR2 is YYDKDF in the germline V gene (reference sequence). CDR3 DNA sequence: TGTGCCACCAGCATTTTAACCCGTGGTGAGCAGTACTTC. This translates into CATSILTRGEQYF.

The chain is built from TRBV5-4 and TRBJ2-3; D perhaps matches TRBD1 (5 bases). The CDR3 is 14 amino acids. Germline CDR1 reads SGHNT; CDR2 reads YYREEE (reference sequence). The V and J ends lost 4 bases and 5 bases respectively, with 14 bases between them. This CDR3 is CASSLVRTRDTQYF. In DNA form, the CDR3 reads TGTGCCAGCAGCCTTGTAAGGACAAGAGATACGCAGTATTTT.

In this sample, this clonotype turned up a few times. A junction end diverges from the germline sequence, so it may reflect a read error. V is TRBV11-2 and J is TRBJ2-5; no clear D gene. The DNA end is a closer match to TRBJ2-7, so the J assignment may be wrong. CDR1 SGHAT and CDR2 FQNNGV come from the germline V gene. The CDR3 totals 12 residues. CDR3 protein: CASGLGQSEQYF. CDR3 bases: TGTGCCAGCGGCTTAGGGCAGAGCGAGCAGTACTTC.

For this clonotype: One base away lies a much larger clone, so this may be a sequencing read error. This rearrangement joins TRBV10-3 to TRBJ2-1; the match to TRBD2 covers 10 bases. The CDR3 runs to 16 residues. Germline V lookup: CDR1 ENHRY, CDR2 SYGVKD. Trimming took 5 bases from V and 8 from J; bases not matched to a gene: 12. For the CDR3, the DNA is TGTGCCATCAGTCCCTATCGGGCTAGCGGGGGCCATGAGCAGTTCTTC. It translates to CAISPYRASGGHEQFF.

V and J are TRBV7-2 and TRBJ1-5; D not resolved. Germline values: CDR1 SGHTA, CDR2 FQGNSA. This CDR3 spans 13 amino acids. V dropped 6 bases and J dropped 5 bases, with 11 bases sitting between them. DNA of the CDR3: TGTGCCAGCAGTTTCCTGTGGGATCAGCCCCAGCATTTT. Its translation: CASSFLWDQPQHF.

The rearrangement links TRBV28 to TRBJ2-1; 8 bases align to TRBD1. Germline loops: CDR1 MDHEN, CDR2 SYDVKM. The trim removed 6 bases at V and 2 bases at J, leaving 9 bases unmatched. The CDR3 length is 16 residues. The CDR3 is CASSGIGTGPYNEQFF. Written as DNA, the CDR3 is TGTGCCAGCAGCGGAATCGGGACAGGTCCCTACAATGAGCAGTTCTTC.

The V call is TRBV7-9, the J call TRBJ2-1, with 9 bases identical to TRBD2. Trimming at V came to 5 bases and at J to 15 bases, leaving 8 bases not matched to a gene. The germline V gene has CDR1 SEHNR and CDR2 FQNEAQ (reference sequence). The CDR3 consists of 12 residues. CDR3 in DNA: TGTGCCAGCAGCGTAACCGGGACTAGCCCGTTCTTC. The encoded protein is CASSVTGTSPFF.

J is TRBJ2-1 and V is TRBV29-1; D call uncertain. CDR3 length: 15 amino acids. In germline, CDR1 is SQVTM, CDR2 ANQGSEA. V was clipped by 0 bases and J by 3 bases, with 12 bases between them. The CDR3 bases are TGCAGCGTTGAAGAAACAGACACGGGCTACAATGAGCAGTTCTTC. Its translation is CSVEETDTGYNEQFF.

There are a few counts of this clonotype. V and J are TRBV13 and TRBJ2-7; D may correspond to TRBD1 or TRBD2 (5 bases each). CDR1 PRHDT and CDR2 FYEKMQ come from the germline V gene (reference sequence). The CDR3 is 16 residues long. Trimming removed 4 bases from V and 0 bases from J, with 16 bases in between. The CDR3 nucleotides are TGTGCCAGCAGCTCCCAGGGACCTGAGAACTCCTACGAGCAGTACTTC. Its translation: CASSSQGPENSYEQYF.

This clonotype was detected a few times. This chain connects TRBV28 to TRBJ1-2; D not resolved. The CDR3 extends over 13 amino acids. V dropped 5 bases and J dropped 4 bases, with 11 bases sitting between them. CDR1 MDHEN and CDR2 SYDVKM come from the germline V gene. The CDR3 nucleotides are TGTGCCAGCAGTCTCCGGGTTTCCTATGGCTACACCTTC. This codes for CASSLRVSYGYTF.

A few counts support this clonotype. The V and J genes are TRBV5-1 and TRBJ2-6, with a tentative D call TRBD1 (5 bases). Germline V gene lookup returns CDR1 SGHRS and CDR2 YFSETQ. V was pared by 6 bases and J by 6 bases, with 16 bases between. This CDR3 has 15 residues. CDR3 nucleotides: TGCGCCAGCACCAACCCCCTAGGGGAGGCCAACGTCCTGACTTTC. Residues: CASTNPLGEANVLTF.

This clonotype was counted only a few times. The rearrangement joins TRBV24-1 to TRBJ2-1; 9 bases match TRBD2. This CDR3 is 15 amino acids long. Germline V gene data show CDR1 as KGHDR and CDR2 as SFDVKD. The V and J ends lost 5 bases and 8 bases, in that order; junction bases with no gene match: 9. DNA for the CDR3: TGTGCCACCAGTGGGTTAGCGGGGGACCTTCATGAGCAGTTCTTC. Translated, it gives CATSGLAGDLHEQFF.

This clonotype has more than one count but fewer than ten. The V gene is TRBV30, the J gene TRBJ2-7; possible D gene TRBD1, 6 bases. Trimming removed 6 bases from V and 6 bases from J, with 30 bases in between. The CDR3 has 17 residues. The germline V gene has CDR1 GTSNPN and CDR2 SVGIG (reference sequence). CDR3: CACHKEVAGTSLREQYF. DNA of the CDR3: TGTGCCTGCCATAAGGAGGTGGCAGGGACAAGCCTACGCGAGCAGTACTTC.

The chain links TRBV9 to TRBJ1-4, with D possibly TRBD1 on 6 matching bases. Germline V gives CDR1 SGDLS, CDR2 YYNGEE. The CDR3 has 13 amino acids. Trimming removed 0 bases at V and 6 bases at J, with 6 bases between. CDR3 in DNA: TGTGCCAGCAGCGTAGGACAGGATGAAAAACTGTTTTTT. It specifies CASSVGQDEKLFF. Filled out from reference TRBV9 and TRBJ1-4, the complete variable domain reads DSGVTQTPKHLITATGQRVTLRCSPRSGDLSVYWYQQSLDQGLQFLIQYYNGEERAKGNILERFSAQQFPDLHSELNLSSLELGDSALYFCASSVGQDEKLFFGSGTQLSVL.

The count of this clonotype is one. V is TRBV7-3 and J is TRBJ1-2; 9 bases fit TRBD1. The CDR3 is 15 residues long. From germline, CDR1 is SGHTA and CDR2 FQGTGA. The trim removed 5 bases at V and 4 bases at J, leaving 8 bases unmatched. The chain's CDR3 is CASSNSGTGIYGYTF. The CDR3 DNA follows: TGTGCCAGCAGCAATTCCGGGACAGGGATCTATGGCTACACCTTC.

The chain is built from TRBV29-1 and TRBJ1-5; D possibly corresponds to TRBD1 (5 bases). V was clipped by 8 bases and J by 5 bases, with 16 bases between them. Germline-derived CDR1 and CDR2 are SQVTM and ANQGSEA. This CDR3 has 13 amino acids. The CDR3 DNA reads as TGCAGCACTAAGGCAGGGCCACATCAGCCCCAGCATTTT. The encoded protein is CSTKAGPHQPQHF.

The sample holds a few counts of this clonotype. CDR3 loop: CASSLTGTGGVPLHF. In nucleotides, the CDR3 is TGTGCCAGCAGCCTAACCGGGACAGGGGGGGTACCCCTCCACTTT. The rearrangement joins TRBV12-3 or TRBV12-4 to TRBJ1-6; 11 bases line up with TRBD1. The CDR3 consists of 15 residues. J was trimmed by 12 bases and V by 6 bases; bases with no gene match: 10.

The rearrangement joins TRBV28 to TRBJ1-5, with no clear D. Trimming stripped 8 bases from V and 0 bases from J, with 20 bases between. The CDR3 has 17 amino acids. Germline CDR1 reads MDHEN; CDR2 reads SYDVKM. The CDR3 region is CASEPLGEEFSNQPQHF. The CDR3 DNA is TGTGCCAGCGAACCTCTCGGGGAGGAGTTTAGCAATCAGCCCCAGCATTTT.

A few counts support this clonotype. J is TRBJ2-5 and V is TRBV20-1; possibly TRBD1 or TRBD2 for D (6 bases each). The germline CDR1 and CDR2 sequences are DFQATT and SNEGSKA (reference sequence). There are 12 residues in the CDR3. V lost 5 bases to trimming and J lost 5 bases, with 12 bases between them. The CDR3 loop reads CSAHKGGETQYF. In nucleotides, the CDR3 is TGCAGTGCTCACAAAGGGGGGGAGACCCAGTACTTC.

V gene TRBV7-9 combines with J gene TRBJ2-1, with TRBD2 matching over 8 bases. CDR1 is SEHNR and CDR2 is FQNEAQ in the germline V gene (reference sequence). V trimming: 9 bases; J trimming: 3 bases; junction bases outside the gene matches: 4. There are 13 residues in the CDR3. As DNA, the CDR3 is TGTGCCAGTGTAGCGGGGCTCTACAATGAGCAGTTCTTC. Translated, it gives CASVAGLYNEQFF.

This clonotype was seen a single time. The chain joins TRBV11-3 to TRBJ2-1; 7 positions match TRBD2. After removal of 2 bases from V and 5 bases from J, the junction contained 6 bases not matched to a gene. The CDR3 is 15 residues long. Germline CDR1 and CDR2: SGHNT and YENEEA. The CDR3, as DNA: TGTGCCAGCAGCTTACAGGGACTATATGACAATGAGCAGTTCTTC. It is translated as CASSLQGLYDNEQFF.

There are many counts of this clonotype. CDR3 protein: CASSQDPGTGETSYNSPLHF. The CDR3 region has the DNA TGCGCCAGCAGCCAAGATCCGGGGACAGGGGAAACATCCTATAATTCACCCCTCCACTTT. The gene calls are TRBV4-1 and TRBJ1-6; 10 nucleotides match TRBD1. V was clipped by 0 bases and J by 1 base; unmatched bases: 9. The CDR3 sequence is 20 residues long. Germline V CDR1 and CDR2: MGHRA, YSYEKL.

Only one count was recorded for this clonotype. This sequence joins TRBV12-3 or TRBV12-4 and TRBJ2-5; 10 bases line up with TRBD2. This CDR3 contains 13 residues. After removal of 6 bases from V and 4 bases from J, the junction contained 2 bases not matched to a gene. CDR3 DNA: TGTGCCAGCAGGGTAGCGGGGGGAGAGACCCAGTACTTC. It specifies CASRVAGGETQYF.

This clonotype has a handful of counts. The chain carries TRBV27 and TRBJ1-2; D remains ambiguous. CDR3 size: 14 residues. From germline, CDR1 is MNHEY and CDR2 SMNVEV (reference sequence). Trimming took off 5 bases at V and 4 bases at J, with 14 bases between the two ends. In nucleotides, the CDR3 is TGTGCCAGCAGTATTACTTCGGGCGTCTATGGCTACACCTTC. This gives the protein CASSITSGVYGYTF.

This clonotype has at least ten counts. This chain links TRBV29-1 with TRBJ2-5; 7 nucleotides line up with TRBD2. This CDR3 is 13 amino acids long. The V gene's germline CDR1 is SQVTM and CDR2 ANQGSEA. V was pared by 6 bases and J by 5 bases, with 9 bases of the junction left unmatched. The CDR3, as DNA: TGCAGCGTCACGACTAGCTCAATGGAGACCCAGTACTTC. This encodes CSVTTSSMETQYF.

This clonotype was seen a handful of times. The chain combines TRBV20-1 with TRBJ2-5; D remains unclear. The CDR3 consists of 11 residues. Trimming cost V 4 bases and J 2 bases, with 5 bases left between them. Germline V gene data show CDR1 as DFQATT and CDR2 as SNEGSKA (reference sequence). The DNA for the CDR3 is TGCAGTGCTAATAGGCAAGAGACCCAGTACTTC. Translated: CSANRQETQYF.

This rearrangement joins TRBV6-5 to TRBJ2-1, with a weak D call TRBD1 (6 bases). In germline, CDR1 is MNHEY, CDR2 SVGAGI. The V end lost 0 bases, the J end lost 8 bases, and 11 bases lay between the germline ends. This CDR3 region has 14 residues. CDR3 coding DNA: TGTGCCAGCAGTTACTCAGAACAGGGCCATGAGCAGTTCTTC. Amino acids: CASSYSEQGHEQFF.